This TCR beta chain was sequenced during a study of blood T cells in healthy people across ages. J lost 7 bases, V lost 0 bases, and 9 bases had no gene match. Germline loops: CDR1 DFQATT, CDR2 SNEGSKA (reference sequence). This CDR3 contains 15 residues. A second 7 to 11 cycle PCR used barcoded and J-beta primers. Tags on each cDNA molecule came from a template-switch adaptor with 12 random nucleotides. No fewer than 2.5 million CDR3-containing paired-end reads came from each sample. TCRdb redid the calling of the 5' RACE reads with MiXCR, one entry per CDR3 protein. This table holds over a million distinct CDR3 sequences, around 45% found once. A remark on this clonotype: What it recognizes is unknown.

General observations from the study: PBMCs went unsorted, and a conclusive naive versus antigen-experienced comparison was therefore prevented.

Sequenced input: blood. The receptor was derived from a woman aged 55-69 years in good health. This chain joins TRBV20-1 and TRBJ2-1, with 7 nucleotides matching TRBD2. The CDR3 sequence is CSARDVKRGRNEQFF. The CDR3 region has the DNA TGCAGTGCTAGAGATGTTAAGCGGGGAAGGAATGAGCAGTTCTTC.